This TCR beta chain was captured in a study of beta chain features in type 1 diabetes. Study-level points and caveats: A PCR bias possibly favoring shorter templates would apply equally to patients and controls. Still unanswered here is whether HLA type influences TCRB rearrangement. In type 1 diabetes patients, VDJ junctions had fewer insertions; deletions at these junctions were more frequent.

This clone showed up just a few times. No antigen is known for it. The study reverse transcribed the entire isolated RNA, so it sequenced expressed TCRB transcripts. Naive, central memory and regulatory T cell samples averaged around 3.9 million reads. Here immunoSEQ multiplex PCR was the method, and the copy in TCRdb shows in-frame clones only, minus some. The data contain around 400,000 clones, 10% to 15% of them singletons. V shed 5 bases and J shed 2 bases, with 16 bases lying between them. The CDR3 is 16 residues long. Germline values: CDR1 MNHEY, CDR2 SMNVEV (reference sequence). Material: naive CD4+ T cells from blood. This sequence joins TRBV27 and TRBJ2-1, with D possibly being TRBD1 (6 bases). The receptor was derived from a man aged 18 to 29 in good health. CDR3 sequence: CASSGPGSGAYNEQFF. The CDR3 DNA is TGTGCCAGCAGTGGACCGGGATCAGGGGCCTACAATGAGCAGTTCTTC.